This T cell receptor beta chain was observed in a study of control samples from healthy donors and cancer patients. Germline V lookup: CDR1 MNHNY, CDR2 SVGAGI (reference sequence). This CDR3 comprises 14 residues. The germline V and J ends were trimmed by 5 bases and 1 base, with 11 bases remaining between them. Clones were sequenced by immunoSEQ multiplex PCR, and TCRdb holds only the in-frame ones, with some missing. The table has some 100,000 clones, 88% seen once. The TCR originated in a man aged 25 to 40 in good health. This rearrangement joins TRBV6-6 to TRBJ1-1; D remains ambiguous. Material: blood. The CDR3 DNA sequence: TGTGCCAGCAGTCCCGGGTTGTGGAACACTGAAGCTTTCTTT. This gives the protein CASSPGLWNTEAFF.